This T cell receptor beta chain was sequenced in a study of blood T cell repertoires in COVID-19. In the study overall: The cDNA or gDNA used as material had been derived from T cells, B-cell-depleted T cells, or PBMCs.

The table came from immunoSEQ multiplex PCR; TCRdb's copy has only in-frame clones and leaves some out. The sample lists some 40,000 clones, approximately 92% occurring once. Seattle researchers signed up patients amid active infection and tracked them longitudinally. The sequenced sample was peripheral blood. The clonotype was recovered from a man aged 50 to 59 with COVID-19, enrolled during active disease.

This CDR3 is CASSVQGRYEQYF. In DNA form, the CDR3 reads TGTGCCAGCAGCGTACAGGGGAGGTACGAGCAGTACTTC. V and J are TRBV14 and TRBJ2-7; tentatively, D is TRBD1 (7 bases). Germline V gives CDR1 SGHDN, CDR2 FVKESK. The V and J ends lost 5 bases and 4 bases respectively, with 12 bases between them. This CDR3 spans 13 amino acids.